The rows below give T cell receptor beta chains drawn from one sample of a study of blood T cell repertoires in COVID-19. The data were produced by immunoSEQ multiplex PCR, yet TCRdb's version contains in-frame clones alone and is incomplete. Among about 60,000 clones, approximately 85% were seen once, and the ten largest hold around 18%. The sequenced sample was peripheral blood. Every receptor here comes from a human donor in a cohort sampled during active COVID-19. CDR3s include the opening cysteine and the closing phenylalanine or tryptophan. D genes are given only for firm matches. Size is omitted from some rows. Given values are once, few, many or a class for expanded clones.

cdr3_length	d_call	v_call	clone_size	j_call	cdr3_aa	cdr3_nt
17	NA	TRBV4-3	once	TRBJ2-2	CASSQDRGGKNTGELFF	TGCGCCAGCAGCCAAGATCGCGGAGGGAAAAACACCGGGGAGCTGTTTTTT
12	NA	TRBV5-1	NA	TRBJ2-1	CASSYGPQGQFF	TGCGCCAGCAGCTATGGGCCCCAGGGGCAGTTCTTC
20	TRBD1	TRBV19	NA	TRBJ1-6	CASSMPEGAPMSSYNSPLHF	TGTGCCAGTAGTATGCCTGAGGGGGCACCGATGAGCTCCTATAATTCACCCCTCCACTTT
15	NA	TRBV6-2/TRBV6-3	NA	TRBJ1-2	CASSRSGAENYGYTF	TGTGCCAGCAGTCGCAGCGGGGCGGAAAACTATGGCTACACCTTC
15	NA	TRBV9	NA	TRBJ2-2	CASSVDGRGAGELFF	TGTGCCAGCAGCGTAGATGGCAGGGGGGCCGGGGAGCTGTTTTTT
13	NA	TRBV6-5	NA	TRBJ1-1	CASSRGGDTEAFF	TGTGCCAGCAGTCGAGGGGGAGACACTGAAGCTTTCTTT
14	NA	TRBV5-4	NA	TRBJ1-1	CASSSAGKALKAFF	TGTGCCAGCAGCTCGGCAGGGAAAGCGCTGAAAGCTTTCTTT
15	NA	TRBV7-3	few	TRBJ1-6	CASSLNPGAGSPLHF	TGTGCCAGCAGCTTAAATCCGGGCGCGGGGTCACCCCTCCACTTT
15	TRBD1	TRBV11-2	NA	TRBJ2-1	CASSLGGQLLFEQFF	TGTGCCAGCAGCTTAGGGGGACAGCTACTATTTGAGCAGTTCTTC
16	TRBD1	TRBV5-1	NA	TRBJ2-3	CASSPGTGVSTDTQYF	TGCGCCAGCAGCCCGGGGACAGGAGTAAGCACAGATACGCAGTATTTT
16	NA	TRBV18	NA	TRBJ2-1	CASSPVASSSYNEQFF	TGTGCCAGCTCACCAGTAGCGTCTAGCTCCTACAATGAGCAGTTCTTC